The rows below give T cell receptor beta chains drawn from one sample of a study of vaccination and CD4 T cells after COVID-19. TCRdb re-analysed the PCR reads in MiXCR, keeping a single row per CDR3 protein. There are about 18,000 distinct CDR3 sequences in the sample; around 59% occur only once, and approximately 13% lies in the top ten. These receptors lack a known antigen. The sequencing sample was made of CD4+ T cells from blood, cultured in vitro. These receptor sequences come from a human donor who had recovered from COVID-19. Each CDR3 is given with its conserved first and last residue. The order of the fields is V gene, clone size, J gene, D gene, CDR3 DNA, CDR3 protein. D genes are given only for firm matches. Not every row has a clone size; where given, it reads once, few, many or a size class.

TRBV5-1	NA	TRBJ1-1	NA	TGCGCCAGCAGGTCCGGTGGGACACCGAACACTGAAGCTTTCTTT	CASRSGGTPNTEAFF
TRBV7-2	NA	TRBJ2-5	TRBD2	TGTGCCAGCAGCTTAGGACTAGCGGGGGGCGAGACCCAGTACTTC	CASSLGLAGGETQYF
TRBV7-9	NA	TRBJ2-7	NA	TGTGCCAGCAGCTTACAGGGGTGGGAGCAGTACTTC	CASSLQGWEQYF
TRBV15	few	TRBJ1-2	TRBD1	TGTGCCACCAATTGGGACAGGGGGAACTATGGCTACACCTTC	CATNWDRGNYGYTF
TRBV7-2	NA	TRBJ2-7	NA	TGTGCCAGCGACTCAATAAGGGGACCCATCTACGAGCAGTACTTC	CASDSIRGPIYEQYF
TRBV28	NA	TRBJ1-1	NA	TGTGCCACCTCATGGGGGGATCGGGACGCTGAAGCTTTCTTT	CATSWGDRDAEAFF
TRBV20-1	NA	TRBJ2-5	TRBD2	TGCAGTGCTGTAGACTTACGAGGACTAGCGGGAGGGCAAGAGACCCAGTACTTC	CSAVDLRGLAGGQETQYF
TRBV10-3	NA	TRBJ1-2	TRBD1	TGTGCCATCGACAGGGGAGGGGGCTATGGCTACACCTTC	CAIDRGGGYGYTF
TRBV9	NA	TRBJ1-1	NA	TGTGCCAGCAGCGTAGTGCGGGGGGACACTGAAGCTTTCTTT	CASSVVRGDTEAFF
TRBV19	once	TRBJ1-5	NA	TGTGCCAGTATCGGGAGAAATAGCAATCAGCCCCAGCATTTT	CASIGRNSNQPQHF
TRBV6-1	few	TRBJ1-2	TRBD1	TGTGCCAGCAGCCTACAGGGGGAGGGGAGTCACTATGGCTACACCTTC	CASSLQGEGSHYGYTF
TRBV5-1	once	TRBJ2-7	TRBD1	TGCGCCAGCAGCATGGGCGGGACAGGGGCCTACGAGCAGTACTTC	CASSMGGTGAYEQYF
TRBV20-1	NA	TRBJ2-1	TRBD2	TGCAGTGCTCCCCTAAGCGGGAGGGTGGACAATGAGCAGTTCTTC	CSAPLSGRVDNEQFF
TRBV6-4	NA	TRBJ2-1	TRBD1	TGTGCCAGCAGTGCCGGGACAGGAGGTTTCGGTGAGCAGTTCTTC	CASSAGTGGFGEQFF
TRBV20-1	few	TRBJ1-5	NA	TGCAGTGCTCTCCCCCGGGCGGCTGCTCAGCCCCAGCATTTT	CSALPRAAAQPQHF
TRBV12-3/TRBV12-4	NA	TRBJ1-6	NA	TGTGCCAGCAGTTTACAGCCAGGTCTTGATTCACCCCTCCACTTT	CASSLQPGLDSPLHF
TRBV7-9	NA	TRBJ2-2	NA	TGTGCCAGCAGCTTAGCGGCAGTAAACACCGGGGAGCTGTTTTTT	CASSLAAVNTGELFF
TRBV7-2	NA	TRBJ2-3	NA	TGTGCCAGCAGCTCCGGTGGGGGGCGGACAGATACGCAGTATTTT	CASSSGGGRTDTQYF
TRBV6-1	NA	TRBJ1-5	NA	TGTGCCAGCAGGGGAGCCATTCGGTCCTCTCAGCCCCAGCATTTT	CASRGAIRSSQPQHF
TRBV6-2/TRBV6-3	NA	TRBJ2-4	NA	TGTGCCAGCAGTTACGGACAGCTTTCGAGGGTCAAAAACATTCAGTACTTC	CASSYGQLSRVKNIQYF
TRBV6-1	NA	TRBJ2-5	TRBD1	TGTGCCAGCAGTACCATATCAGGGGGCCAAGAGACCCAGTACTTC	CASSTISGGQETQYF
TRBV27	NA	TRBJ1-6	NA	TGTGCCAGCAGGTCGGGACGAGGGGATTCACCCCTCCACTTT	CASRSGRGDSPLHF
TRBV10-2	once	TRBJ1-2	NA	TGCGCCAGCAGTGATGGCCGACCCTATGGCTACACCTTC	CASSDGRPYGYTF
TRBV7-2	NA	TRBJ2-5	NA	TGTGCCAGCAGCTTAGGATCATCCCAAGAGACCCAGTACTTC	CASSLGSSQETQYF
TRBV20-1	few	TRBJ1-2	NA	TGCAGTGCTGGAACTGGGCCCTATGGCTACACCTTC	CSAGTGPYGYTF
TRBV5-4	NA	TRBJ1-6	NA	TGTGCCAGCAGCTTGGGGGAAGAGAGAAGTTCACCCCTCCACTTT	CASSLGEERSSPLHF
TRBV15	few	TRBJ1-1	NA	TGTGCCACCAGCAGAGCAGCGAACACTGAAGCTTTCTTT	CATSRAANTEAFF
TRBV20-1	NA	TRBJ2-7	TRBD2	TGCAGTGCTAGAGATGCTAGCGGTTCCTACGAGCAGTACTTC	CSARDASGSYEQYF
TRBV7-6	NA	TRBJ2-3	NA	TGTGCCAGCAGCCGGGAACAGATTAGCACAGATACGCAGTATTTT	CASSREQISTDTQYF
TRBV2	few	TRBJ1-2	NA	TGTGCCAGCAGTGGGACAGTGATAAGTACTGGCTACACCTTC	CASSGTVISTGYTF
TRBV6-1	NA	TRBJ1-3	TRBD1	TGTGCCAGCAGTACGGACAGGGGTATTGGAAACACCATATATTTT	CASSTDRGIGNTIYF
TRBV6-2/TRBV6-3	few	TRBJ2-1	TRBD2	TGTGCCAGCAGTCCCCGGACTAGCGGGAGAGTTGATGAGCAGTTCTTC	CASSPRTSGRVDEQFF
TRBV7-3	NA	TRBJ2-1	NA	TGTGCCAGCAGCTTTTCTGGGCCAGGGGGGTACAATGAGCAGTTCTTC	CASSFSGPGGYNEQFF
TRBV6-1	NA	TRBJ2-7	TRBD1	TGTGCCAGCATAGAACCAGGGGACAGGGGGTCCTACGAGCAGTACTTC	CASIEPGDRGSYEQYF
TRBV11-3	NA	TRBJ1-2	NA	TGTGCCAGCAGCTTAGGAGGTGGGCCAAGCTATGGCTACACCTTC	CASSLGGGPSYGYTF
TRBV25-1	NA	TRBJ1-1	NA	TGTGCCAGCAGTTTAGGGGGAGACACTGAAGCTTTCTTT	CASSLGGDTEAFF